Described below is a single T cell receptor (beta chain) sequence and its context. This sample stems from a study of blood T cell repertoires in COVID-19. Background on the study: Spain, Italy and the United States supplied samples that represented acute and convalescent COVID-19.

Per the original methods: The authors estimated nucleated cell counts from reference gene primer amplification. The protocol was immunoSEQ multiplex PCR, while the TCRdb copy is restricted to in-frame clones and leaves out a portion. Clone size and V and J calls were adopted from that table, with D and trimming inferred from the DNA. Among approximately 300,000 clones listed, around nine tenths were seen once. This CDR3 contains 16 residues. The ends were cut back, 0 bases at V and 0 bases at J, with 10 bases in the middle. The germline V gene encodes CDR1 SGHDT and CDR2 YYEEEE. This sequence originates from a woman in her twenties or thirties with COVID-19, enrolled during active disease. The material sequenced was peripheral blood. The gene calls are TRBV5-6 and TRBJ1-3; D remains unclear. The chain's CDR3 is CASSLVAGFSGNTIYF. The CDR3 nucleotides are TGTGCCAGCAGCTTGGTTGCGGGCTTCTCTGGAAACACCATATATTTT.